The clone carrying this T cell receptor beta chain was observed once. Antigen unknown. This sample is drawn from a study of OX40 agonist ivuxolimab in advanced cancers. As for the study in general: Earlier treatment with anti-PD-1, anti-PD-L1 or anti-CTLA-4 was permitted, and 30% to 40% had received some.

TCRdb's table, derived via immunoSEQ multiplex PCR, lists solely in-frame clones and lacks some. The data contain roughly 61,000 clones, roughly 92% of them singletons. The CDR3 consists of 14 residues. Germline V CDR1 and CDR2: SEHNR, FQNEAQ (reference sequence). V was clipped by 2 bases and J by 1 base, with 8 bases between them. Collection of blood occurred at baseline, at cycle 4 day 1, and at cycle 7 day 1. Whole-study results and caveats: No antigen was identified for the clonally expanded peripheral T cells. At 0.1 to 3.0 mg/kg and by week 6, CD4+ and CD8+ T cells in the blood had expanded clonally.

The sample here was CD4+ or CD8+ T cells sorted from blood, taken in a trial of the OX40 agonist ivuxolimab. V is TRBV7-9 and J is TRBJ1-1, with unresolved D. The clonotype comes from an adult with an advanced solid tumor such as melanoma, head and neck, liver or kidney cancer. CDR3 residues: CASSLLGPNTEAFF. CDR3 sequence (DNA): TGTGCCAGCAGCTTACTGGGCCCGAACACTGAAGCTTTCTTT.